The 2 T cell receptor beta chains listed next were all sequenced from one sample in a study of T cell repertoires in cytomegalovirus infection. One entry per CDR3 protein results from TCRdb running MiXCR on the reads. Of 170,000 or so distinct CDR3 sequences in the sample, over 13% are singletons; the top ten hold 25% to 30%. The source material was PBMCs. The receptors come from a human donor in good health (CMV status not recorded). Some clones in this sample may be carry-over from other donors' samples.

This clonotype came up a few times. V usage is TRBV7-2 and J usage is TRBJ2-3; no definite D call. Trimming pared 4 bases from V and 5 bases from J, leaving 10 bases between. Germline V lookup: CDR1 SGHTA, CDR2 FQGNSA. The CDR3 consists of 13 residues. The CDR3: CASSSDPRDTQYF. The CDR3 DNA follows: TGTGCCAGCAGCTCTGACCCTCGAGATACGCAGTATTTT.

This clonotype showed up many times. This sequence joins TRBV7-8 and TRBJ1-1; D uncertain. Germline lookup yields CDR1 SGHVS and CDR2 FQNEAQ. V lost 2 bases, J lost 6 bases, and 13 bases lay in between. This CDR3 comprises 14 residues. Here the CDR3 reads CASSLSPLNAEAFF. CDR3 DNA sequence: TGTGCCAGCAGCTTAAGCCCGCTAAACGCTGAAGCTTTCTTT.